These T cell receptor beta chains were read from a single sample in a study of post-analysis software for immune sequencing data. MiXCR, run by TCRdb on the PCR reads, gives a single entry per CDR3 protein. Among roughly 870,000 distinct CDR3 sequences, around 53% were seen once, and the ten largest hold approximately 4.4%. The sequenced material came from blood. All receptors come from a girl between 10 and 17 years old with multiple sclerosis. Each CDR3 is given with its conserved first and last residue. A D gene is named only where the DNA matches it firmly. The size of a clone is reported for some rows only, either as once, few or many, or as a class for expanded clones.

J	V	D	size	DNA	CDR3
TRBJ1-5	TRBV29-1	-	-	TGCAGCGTTGGGGGGGGCCTAACGGGCAATCAGCCCCAGCATTTT	CSVGGGLTGNQPQHF
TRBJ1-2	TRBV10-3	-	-	TGTGCCATCGATCCTGACGGGTCTAGTGGCGGCTACACCTTC	CAIDPDGSSGGYTF
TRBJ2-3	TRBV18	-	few	TGTGCCAGCTCACCACCTGGGTTCGGGTTCACAGATACGCAGTATTTT	CASSPPGFGFTDTQYF
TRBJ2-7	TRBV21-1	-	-	TGTGCCAGCCATAGCGGGAGAGGGTCCTACGAGCAGTACTTC	CASHSGRGSYEQYF
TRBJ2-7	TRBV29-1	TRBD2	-	TGCAGCGTCTCCGGACTAGCGGGAGTCCCCTACGAGCAGTACTTC	CSVSGLAGVPYEQYF
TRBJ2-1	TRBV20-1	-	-	TGCAGTGCTACCCGGCGGGGGCTTCCACGTGAGCAGTTCTTC	CSATRRGLPREQFF
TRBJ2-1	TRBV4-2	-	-	TGTGCCAGCAGCCAAGATCTATTGGGGGCTGTCTACAATGAGCAGTTCTTC	CASSQDLLGAVYNEQFF
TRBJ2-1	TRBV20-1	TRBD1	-	TGCAGTGCTAGAGGGTGGACAGGACTCAATGAGCAGTTCTTC	CSARGWTGLNEQFF
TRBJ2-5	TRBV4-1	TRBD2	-	TGCGCCAGCAGCCAAGGGCCTAGCGGGGGAACCTTCCAAGAGACCCAGTACTTC	CASSQGPSGGTFQETQYF
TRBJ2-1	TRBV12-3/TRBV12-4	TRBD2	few	TGTGCCAGCAGTGCGACTAGCGGGCAAGGGAATGAGCAGTTCTTC	CASSATSGQGNEQFF
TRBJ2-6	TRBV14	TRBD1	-	TGTGCCAGCAGCCAAAACAGGGGGCAAGCTGGGGCCAACGTCCTGACTTTC	CASSQNRGQAGANVLTF
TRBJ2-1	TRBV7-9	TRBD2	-	TGTGCCAGCTATGGTAGCGGGAGTGAGCAGTTCTTC	CASYGSGSEQFF
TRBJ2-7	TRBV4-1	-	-	TGCGCCAGCAGCCGACCGGACAGCTACGAGCAGTACTTC	CASSRPDSYEQYF
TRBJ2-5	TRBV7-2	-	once	TGTGCCAGCAGCTTAGGTTTGGGGGGGCCTAAAGAGACCCAGTACTTC	CASSLGLGGPKETQYF
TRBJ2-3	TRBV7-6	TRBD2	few	TGTGCCAGCAGCTCCGAATCTAGCGGGCCCCCCACCAGGTATACGCAGTATTTT	CASSSESSGPPTRYTQYF
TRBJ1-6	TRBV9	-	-	TGTGCCAGCAGCGTAGAAGGACAGAATTCACCCCTCCACTTT	CASSVEGQNSPLHF
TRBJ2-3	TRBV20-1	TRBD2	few	TGCAGTCCAGTCGCTAGCGGGAGGGTCGAAGATACGCAGTATTTT	CSPVASGRVEDTQYF
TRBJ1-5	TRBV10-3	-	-	TGTGCCATCAGTGTGGGGGGGGCCACGTCTCAGCCCCAGCATTTT	CAISVGGATSQPQHF
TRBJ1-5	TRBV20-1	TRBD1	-	TGCAGTGCTAGAGGGACAGGGGGGCGTAGGCCCCAGCATTTT	CSARGTGGRRPQHF